Below, 5 T cell receptor beta chains from the same sample are listed, as sequenced in a study of T-cell reconstitution after alpha-beta-depleted transplantation in children. This sample's TCRbeta library carried unique molecular identifier barcodes. TCRdb re-called the PCR reads through MiXCR, storing one row per CDR3 protein. The sample holds around 90,000 distinct CDR3 sequences; 15% to 17% are singletons and the top ten take about 20%. Sequences were derived from PBMCs, mostly from graft donor cells, sampled 180 days after TCRalphabeta/CD19-depleted stem cell transplant. All receptors derive from a male patient aged 2 to 9 who had a stem cell transplant for acute lymphoblastic leukemia, so the T cells may come from the graft donor.

This clonotype was recorded at least ten times. V usage is TRBV6-5 and J usage is TRBJ1-1, with 7 bases aligning to TRBD1. The V gene end was trimmed by 4 bases and the J gene end by 1 base; junction bases not matched to a gene: 3. The CDR3 length is 14 residues. From germline, CDR1 is MNHEY and CDR2 SVGAGI. CDR3: CASSSRTGNTEAFF. CDR3 in DNA: TGTGCCAGCAGTTCAAGGACAGGGAACACTGAAGCTTTCTTT.

The rearrangement uses TRBV12-5 and TRBJ2-7; D may be TRBD1 (6 bases). Germline V lookup: CDR1 LGHNT, CDR2 FRNRAP. The CDR3 contains 14 residues. V was shortened by 7 bases and J by 3 bases, with 16 bases between the two germline ends. Written as DNA, the CDR3 is TGTGCTAGTGTCCCGGACATAGGGGGCTACGAGCAGTACTTC. Amino acid sequence: CASVPDIGGYEQYF.

This rearrangement joins TRBV13 to TRBJ2-7; D might be TRBD2 (5 bases). V lost 5 bases and J 2 bases, leaving 10 bases between the germline ends. CDR1 is PRHDT, CDR2 FYEKMQ, per germline (reference sequence). The length of the CDR3 is 13 residues. CDR3 amino acids: CASSQRTAYEQYF. The CDR3 coding sequence is TGTGCCAGCAGCCAGCGGACGGCCTACGAGCAGTACTTC.

DNA for the CDR3: TGTGCCAGCAGCACTAATACCGGGACCACCCTTCGCACTGAAGCTTTCTTT. This codes for CASSTNTGTTLRTEAFF. The chain has TRBV2 and TRBJ1-1, with D tentatively TRBD1 (5 bases). V dropped 6 bases and J dropped 4 bases, with 24 bases sitting between them. Germline CDR1 SNHLY, CDR2 FYNNEI. The CDR3 loop spans 17 amino acids.

This clonotype has only a few counts. This sequence joins TRBV12-3 or TRBV12-4 and TRBJ2-1, with 7 positions matching TRBD1. With 6 bases clipped from V and 0 bases from J, the junction kept 5 bases outside the gene matches. The CDR3 totals 15 residues. CDR3 DNA sequence: TGTGCCAGCAGATCGACAGGGATCTCCTACAATGAGCAGTTCTTC. Translating gives CASRSTGISYNEQFF.